This is a list of T cell receptor beta chains from one sample in a study of B cell selection in AIRE deficiency. TCRdb's copy holds only in-frame clones and misses some; the assay was immunoSEQ multiplex PCR. The sample lists around 23,000 clones; roughly 95% were seen once. What was sequenced was CD4+CD127+ conventional T cells sorted from PBMCs. The receptors were sampled from a human donor in good health. The CDR3 runs from the conserved cysteine through the conserved F or W. A D gene is named only where the DNA matches it firmly. Expanded clones get a size class; other rows say once, few or many, or leave the size out.

d_gene	abundance	v_gene	j_gene	CDR3nt	CDR3aa
TRBD1	.	TRBV18	TRBJ1-3	TGTGCCAGCTCACCAACAGGGGGCCCTGGAAACACCATATATTTT	CASSPTGGPGNTIYF
.	.	TRBV7-9	TRBJ1-4	TGTGCCAGCAGCCCCTTGCGGGGGGCAACTAATGAAAAACTGTTTTTT	CASSPLRGATNEKLFF
.	.	TRBV6-1	TRBJ2-7	TGTGCCAGCAGTGAACCACCCGGGGTTTCCTACGAGCAGTACTTC	CASSEPPGVSYEQYF
TRBD1	.	TRBV5-4	TRBJ2-5	TGTGCCAGCAGCTTCGGACAGGGATTGGAGACCCAGTACTTC	CASSFGQGLETQYF
TRBD1	.	TRBV6-5	TRBJ1-2	TGTGCCAGCAGTTACTCGACAGGGGGCGAATTTTATGGCTACACCTTC	CASSYSTGGEFYGYTF
TRBD2	once	TRBV11-3	TRBJ2-7	TGTGCCGGCAGCCGCGGGGGGCTATCGGGCGAGCAGTACTTC	CAGSRGGLSGEQYF
.	.	TRBV6-1	TRBJ1-2	TGTGCCAGCAGTCAGGACGGACTCTATGGCTACACCTTC	CASSQDGLYGYTF
.	.	TRBV30	TRBJ1-2	TGTGCCTGGAGTGTTTGGGGCAGGCCAAGAAATGGCTACACCTTC	CAWSVWGRPRNGYTF
TRBD1	.	TRBV6-6	TRBJ2-1	TGTGCCAGCAGTCGTCCCCGGGACAGTAATAACAATGAGCAGTTCTTC	CASSRPRDSNNNEQFF
TRBD1	.	TRBV10-1	TRBJ2-7	TGCGCCAGCAGTGCCCTGGGACAGGGTACCTACGAGCAGTACTTC	CASSALGQGTYEQYF
.	.	TRBV11-3	TRBJ2-7	TGTGCCAGCAGCCTAACTCCGGGACCGTCCTACGAGCAGTACTTC	CASSLTPGPSYEQYF
.	.	TRBV5-4	TRBJ1-1	TGTGCCAGCAGCCAGAAGGGACGGGCGAACACTGAAGCTTTCTTT	CASSQKGRANTEAFF
.	.	TRBV10-3	TRBJ1-2	TGTGCCATCAGTGAGTCCCCGGACGCATACTATGGCTACACCTTC	CAISESPDAYYGYTF
.	.	TRBV2	TRBJ2-5	TGTGCCAGCAGTGAAGATGTGGGGGAGACCCAGTACTTC	CASSEDVGETQYF
.	.	TRBV6-6	TRBJ2-3	TGTGCCAGCAGCCGACCGGGAGATACGCAGTATTTT	CASSRPGDTQYF
.	.	TRBV5-8	TRBJ2-7	TGTGCCAGCAGCTTGGTGGCCGGGTTTGGCTTCTACGAGCAGTACTTC	CASSLVAGFGFYEQYF
TRBD1	.	TRBV7-2	TRBJ1-2	TGTGCCAGCAGCTACGGGGGACAGGGCGTTAACTATGGCTACACCTTC	CASSYGGQGVNYGYTF
.	.	TRBV6-1	TRBJ1-5	TGTGCCAGCACCGAAAGGGGGTATAGCAATCAGCCCCAGCATTTT	CASTERGYSNQPQHF
TRBD1	.	TRBV4-1	TRBJ1-1	TGCGCCAGCAGCCAAGTGGCGGGACAGGGGTTGGTAGCTTTCTTT	CASSQVAGQGLVAFF
.	.	TRBV2	TRBJ1-2	TGTGCCACCTCGGGGGAAAGGGCGGCTAACTATGGCTACACCTTC	CATSGERAANYGYTF
.	.	TRBV28	TRBJ2-7	TGTGCCAGCAGTTTTTTGGGCAGGGAGACCTACGAGCAGTACTTC	CASSFLGRETYEQYF
.	.	TRBV4-2	TRBJ2-1	TGTGCCAGCAGCCAAGACTTTGCAAGGGGGTCGAATGAGCAGTTCTTC	CASSQDFARGSNEQFF
.	few	TRBV6-1	TRBJ1-6	TGTGCCAGCAGTGAGAGGGGAGTGGGTTCACCCCTCCACTTT	CASSERGVGSPLHF
TRBD2	.	TRBV10-3	TRBJ2-1	TGTGCCATCAGGGGGACTAGCGGGAGGGCCGGTGATGAGCAGTTCTTC	CAIRGTSGRAGDEQFF
.	.	TRBV7-8	TRBJ2-3	TGTGCCAGCAGCTTAGTACAGGGCGTGGGCACAGATACGCAGTATTTT	CASSLVQGVGTDTQYF
.	once	TRBV9	TRBJ2-5	TGTGCCAGCAGCGTAGCTACAAGGGCTGGTGGGGAGACCCAGTACTTC	CASSVATRAGGETQYF
.	.	TRBV18	TRBJ1-3	TGTGCCAGCTCACCATCTACTCCTTCCTCTGGAAACACCATATATTTT	CASSPSTPSSGNTIYF
.	.	TRBV7-2	TRBJ2-1	TGTGCCAGCAGCACCCTCATTAGGGATGAGCAGTTCTTC	CASSTLIRDEQFF
.	.	TRBV7-9	TRBJ1-6	TGTGCCAGCAGCTTTGGGGTGCCCTACTATAATTCACCCCTCCACTTT	CASSFGVPYYNSPLHF
.	.	TRBV5-1	TRBJ1-2	TGCGCCAGCAGCTTGGAGAACGCTAACTATGGCTACACCTTC	CASSLENANYGYTF
.	.	TRBV19	TRBJ1-1	TGTGCCACCTCAGGAGGGACGGCGAACACTGAAGCTTTCTTT	CATSGGTANTEAFF
TRBD1	.	TRBV19	TRBJ1-1	TGTGCCAGTTTCGACCCCAGGGGGGAGGGTGAAGCTTTCTTT	CASFDPRGEGEAFF
.	.	TRBV5-4	TRBJ2-3	TGTGCCAGCAGCTTGGGTGGCAGCCCCAGCACAGATACGCAGTATTTT	CASSLGGSPSTDTQYF
.	.	TRBV11-2	TRBJ2-1	TGTGCCAGCAGCTTAGATCGGGGGTCCCACAATGAGCAGTTCTTC	CASSLDRGSHNEQFF
TRBD1	.	TRBV6-9	TRBJ1-3	TGTGCCAGCAGCCGGGACAGGACAGGGGGTGGAAACACCATATATTTT	CASSRDRTGGGNTIYF
.	.	TRBV6-5	TRBJ1-5	TGTGCCAGCCAAGGGTATAGCAATCAGCCCCAGCATTTT	CASQGYSNQPQHF
.	.	TRBV10-1	TRBJ2-3	TGCGCCAGCAGTGAGCCACCCGACACCTGGGGTACGCAGTATTTT	CASSEPPDTWGTQYF
.	.	TRBV2	TRBJ2-7	TGTGCCAGCAATATCCAGGGTCAGAACTACGAGCAGTACTTC	CASNIQGQNYEQYF
.	.	TRBV19	TRBJ2-3	TGTGCCAGTAGTACCCCGGGGGGCGGGAGAAGCACAGATACGCAGTATTTT	CASSTPGGGRSTDTQYF
.	.	TRBV16	TRBJ2-5	TGTGCCAGCAGCCTCGGACAGTCCCAAGAGACCCAGTACTTC	CASSLGQSQETQYF
TRBD1	.	TRBV5-1	TRBJ1-1	TGCGCCAGCAGCTTGGGGGACAGGGGTACGACTGAAGCTTTCTTT	CASSLGDRGTTEAFF
.	.	TRBV2	TRBJ2-2	TGTGCCAGCAGTGGGTTGCATTCAAACACCGGGGAGCTGTTTTTT	CASSGLHSNTGELFF
TRBD1	.	TRBV6-5	TRBJ2-1	TGTGCCAGCAGGCGGGACAGGGACTACAATGAGCAGTTCTTC	CASRRDRDYNEQFF
.	.	TRBV5-1	TRBJ2-1	TGCGCCAGCAGCTTTGGCACCCTCTCCTACAATGAGCAGTTCTTC	CASSFGTLSYNEQFF